This entry features one T cell receptor (beta chain) sequence. Its target is unknown. The junction and the germline gene differ at one end; a read error may be behind it. CDR1 and CDR2 from the germline V gene are LNHDA and SQIVND (reference sequence). This CDR3 region has 15 residues. A single record per CDR3 protein comes from TCRdb applying MiXCR to the multiplex PCR reads. The sample includes about 89,000 distinct CDR3 sequences, around 29% seen only once; the top ten take over 8%. This specimen comes from a study of breast tumors, draining lymph nodes, adjacent tissues. Study results and limitations: Tumor repertoires ranked between lymph nodes and nontumor tissue in diversity, with V and J gene preferences. Data fit most tumor T cells coming from lymph node, expanding in tumor.

Axillary draining lymph nodes of breast cancer patients supplied the node samples. Sequencing input: axillary lymph node tissue. The gene calls are TRBV19 and TRBJ1-3; D call uncertain. The TCR was taken from a female donor with breast cancer. Some clones in this sample may be carry-over from other donors' samples. The CDR3 here is CASSIRASSGNTIYF. The CDR3 DNA reads TGTGCCAGCAGTATAAGGGCCAGCTCTGGAAACACCATATATTTT.